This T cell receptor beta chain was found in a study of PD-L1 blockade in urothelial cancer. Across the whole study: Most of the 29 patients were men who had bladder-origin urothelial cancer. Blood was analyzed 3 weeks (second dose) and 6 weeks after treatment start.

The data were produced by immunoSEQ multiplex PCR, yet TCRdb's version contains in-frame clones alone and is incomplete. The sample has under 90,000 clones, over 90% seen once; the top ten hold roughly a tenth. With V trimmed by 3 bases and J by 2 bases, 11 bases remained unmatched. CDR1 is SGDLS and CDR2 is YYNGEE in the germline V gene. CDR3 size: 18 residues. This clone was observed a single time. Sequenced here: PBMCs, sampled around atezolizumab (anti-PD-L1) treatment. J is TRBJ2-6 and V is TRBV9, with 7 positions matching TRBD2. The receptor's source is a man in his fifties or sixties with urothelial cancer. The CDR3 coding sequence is TGTGCCAGCAGCGACACAGCGGGATCCTCACCTGGGGCCAACGTCCTGACTTTC. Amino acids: CASSDTAGSSPGANVLTF. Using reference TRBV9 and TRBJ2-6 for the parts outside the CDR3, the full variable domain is DSGVTQTPKHLITATGQRVTLRCSPRSGDLSVYWYQQSLDQGLQFLIQYYNGEERAKGNILERFSAQQFPDLHSELNLSSLELGDSALYFCASSDTAGSSPGANVLTFGAGSRLTVL.